This entry is about one T cell receptor (beta chain). Its antigen remains unknown. The use of a sample-barcoded 5' primer and a J-beta primer mix characterized a second PCR of about 6 to 11 cycles. Every sample gave at least 2.5 million paired-end reads containing CDR3. Via MiXCR, TCRdb re-called the 5' RACE reads, giving one row per CDR3 protein. The sample holds hundreds of thousands of distinct CDR3 sequences; roughly 30% are singletons and the top ten take over 15%. The source of the sample is a study of blood T cells in healthy people across ages. Study-wide results and caveats: Age showed a roughly linear inverse relationship with TCR beta diversity per million T cells. Leaving the PBMCs unsorted stopped any conclusive comparison of naive versus antigen-experienced cells.

The CDR3 spans 14 residues. Trimming removed 6 bases at V and 13 bases at J, with 23 bases between. This receptor was obtained from a woman older than 75 in good health. Sequenced sample: blood. The V gene is TRBV12-3 or TRBV12-4, the J gene TRBJ2-3, with a tentative D call TRBD1 (6 bases). For the CDR3, the DNA is TGTGCCAGCAGCTACAGAGGGGGAGCAGATGCGGAGTATTTT. It is translated as CASSYRGGADAEYF.